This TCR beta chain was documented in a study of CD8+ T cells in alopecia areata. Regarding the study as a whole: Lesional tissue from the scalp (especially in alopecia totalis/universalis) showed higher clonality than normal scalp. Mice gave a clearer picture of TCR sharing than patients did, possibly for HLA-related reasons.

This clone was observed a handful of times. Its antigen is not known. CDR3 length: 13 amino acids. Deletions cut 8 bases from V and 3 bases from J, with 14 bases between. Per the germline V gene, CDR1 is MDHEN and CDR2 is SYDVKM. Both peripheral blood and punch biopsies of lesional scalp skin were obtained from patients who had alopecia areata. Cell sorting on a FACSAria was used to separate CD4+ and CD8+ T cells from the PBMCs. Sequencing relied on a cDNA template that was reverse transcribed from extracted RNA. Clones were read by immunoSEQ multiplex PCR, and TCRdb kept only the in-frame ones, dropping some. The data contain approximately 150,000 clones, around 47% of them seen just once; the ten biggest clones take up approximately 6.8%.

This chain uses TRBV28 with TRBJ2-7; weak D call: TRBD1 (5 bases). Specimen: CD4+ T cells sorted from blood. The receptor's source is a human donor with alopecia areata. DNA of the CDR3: TGTGCCAGCGGTGGGGCAGGAGACTACGAGCAGTACTTC. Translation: CASGGAGDYEQYF.